This T cell receptor (beta chain) was captured in a study of OX40 agonist ivuxolimab in advanced cancers. Overall study findings and caveats: CD4+ and CD8+ blood T cells expanded clonally by week 6 at 0.1 to 3.0 mg/kg.

Note on this clone: What it recognizes is unknown.

The data were produced by immunoSEQ multiplex PCR, yet TCRdb's version contains in-frame clones alone and is incomplete. This sample has over 55,000 clones, with 75% to 90% found just once. The CDR3 loop spans 15 amino acids. The junction had 6 bases not matched to a gene; V was cut back by 2 bases and J by 7 bases. The germline V gene has CDR1 MNHEY and CDR2 SVGAGI. The clonotype was recovered from an adult with an advanced solid tumor such as melanoma, head and neck, liver or kidney cancer. The source was CD4+ or CD8+ T cells sorted from blood, collected in a trial of the OX40 agonist ivuxolimab. This chain links TRBV6-5 with TRBJ2-2; 8 bases are shared with TRBD2. CDR3 bases: TGTGCCAGCAGTTACGGCGGGGGGACGGTCGGGGAGCTGTTTTTT. Encoded protein: CASSYGGGTVGELFF.